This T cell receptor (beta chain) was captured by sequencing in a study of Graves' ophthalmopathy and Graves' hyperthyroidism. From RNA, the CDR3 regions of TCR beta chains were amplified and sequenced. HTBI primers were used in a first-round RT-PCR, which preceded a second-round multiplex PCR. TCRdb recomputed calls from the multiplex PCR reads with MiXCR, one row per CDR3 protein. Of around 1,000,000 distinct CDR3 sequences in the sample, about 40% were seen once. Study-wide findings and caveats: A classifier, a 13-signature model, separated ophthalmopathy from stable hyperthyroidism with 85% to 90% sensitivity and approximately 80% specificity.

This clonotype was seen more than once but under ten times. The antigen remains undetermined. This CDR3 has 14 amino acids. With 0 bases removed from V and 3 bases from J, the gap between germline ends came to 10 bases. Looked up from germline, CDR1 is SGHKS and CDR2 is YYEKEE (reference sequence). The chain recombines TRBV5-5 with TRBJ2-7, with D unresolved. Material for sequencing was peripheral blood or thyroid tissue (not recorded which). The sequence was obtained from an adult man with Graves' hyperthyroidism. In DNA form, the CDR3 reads TGTGCCAGCAGCTTGGCCGAGGCCAGCTACGAGCAGTACTTC. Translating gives CASSLAEASYEQYF.